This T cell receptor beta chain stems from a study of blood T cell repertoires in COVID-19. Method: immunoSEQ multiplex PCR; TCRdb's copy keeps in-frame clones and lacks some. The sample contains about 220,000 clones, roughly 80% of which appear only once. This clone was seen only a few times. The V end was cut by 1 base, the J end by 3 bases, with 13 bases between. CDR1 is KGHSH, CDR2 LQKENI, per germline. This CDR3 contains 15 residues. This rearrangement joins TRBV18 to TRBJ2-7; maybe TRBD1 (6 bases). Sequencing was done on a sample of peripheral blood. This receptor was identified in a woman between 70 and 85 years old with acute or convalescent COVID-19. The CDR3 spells CASSPQEDSFYEQYF. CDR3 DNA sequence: TGTGCCAGCTCACCACAAGAGGACAGCTTCTACGAGCAGTACTTC.